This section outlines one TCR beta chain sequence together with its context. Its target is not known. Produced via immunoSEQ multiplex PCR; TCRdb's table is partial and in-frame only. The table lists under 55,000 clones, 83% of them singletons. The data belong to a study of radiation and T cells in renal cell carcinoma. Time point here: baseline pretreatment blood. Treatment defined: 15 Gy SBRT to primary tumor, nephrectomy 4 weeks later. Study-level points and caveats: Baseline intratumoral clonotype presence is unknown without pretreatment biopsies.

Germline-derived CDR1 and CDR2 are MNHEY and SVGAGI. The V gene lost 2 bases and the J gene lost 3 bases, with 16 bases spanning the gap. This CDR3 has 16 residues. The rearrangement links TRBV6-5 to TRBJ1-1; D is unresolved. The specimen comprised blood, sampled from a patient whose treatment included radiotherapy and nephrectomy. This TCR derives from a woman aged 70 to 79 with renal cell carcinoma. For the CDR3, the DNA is TGTGCCAGCAGTTACCGGAGGCAGGACTTGGACACTGAAGCTTTCTTT. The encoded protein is CASSYRRQDLDTEAFF.